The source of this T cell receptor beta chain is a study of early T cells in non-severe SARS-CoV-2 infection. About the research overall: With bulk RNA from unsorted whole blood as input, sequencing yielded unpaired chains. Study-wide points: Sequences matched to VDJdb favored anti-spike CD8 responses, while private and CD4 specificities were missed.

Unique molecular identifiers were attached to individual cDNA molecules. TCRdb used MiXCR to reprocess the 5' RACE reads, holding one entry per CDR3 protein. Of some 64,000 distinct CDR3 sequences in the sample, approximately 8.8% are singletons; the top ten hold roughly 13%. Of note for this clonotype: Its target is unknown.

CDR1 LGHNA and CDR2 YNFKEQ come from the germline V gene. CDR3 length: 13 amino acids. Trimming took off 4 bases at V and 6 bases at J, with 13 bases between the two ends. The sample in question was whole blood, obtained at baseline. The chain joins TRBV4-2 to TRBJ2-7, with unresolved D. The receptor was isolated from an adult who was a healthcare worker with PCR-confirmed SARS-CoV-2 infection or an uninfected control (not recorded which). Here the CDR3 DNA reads TGTGCCAGCAGCCTCACTACTACGGGCGAGCAGTACTTC. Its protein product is CASSLTTTGEQYF.